A single sample is the source of the 23 T cell receptor beta chains below, sequenced in a study of T cells after yellow fever vaccination. TCRdb reprocessed the 5' RACE reads via MiXCR and lists one record per CDR3 protein. The sample lists hundreds of thousands of distinct CDR3 sequences, around 8.1% seen once, with approximately 15% in the top ten. Sequencing used PBMCs, obtained about 49 days after the first yellow fever vaccination. Receptor source: a man aged 18 to 29 who received the YFV17D yellow fever vaccine.

The chain carries TRBV7-2 and TRBJ2-3; TRBD2 might be the D (5 bases). Per germline, CDR1 SGHTA and CDR2 FQGNSA. The V end lost 1 base, the J end lost 2 bases, and 7 bases lay between the germline ends. This CDR3 contains 14 residues. CDR3 protein: CASSLDGNTDTQYF. As DNA, the CDR3 is TGTGCCAGCAGCTTAGACGGGAACACAGATACGCAGTATTTT.

This sequence joins TRBV6-5 and TRBJ2-5; D is undetermined. The V gene lost 4 bases and the J gene lost 4 bases, with 7 bases spanning the gap. Germline CDR1 reads MNHEY; CDR2 reads SVGAGI. The CDR3 runs to 12 residues. The CDR3 spells CASSWAGETQYF. The CDR3 bases are TGTGCCAGCAGTTGGGCTGGAGAGACCCAGTACTTC.

This chain connects TRBV6-2 or TRBV6-3 to TRBJ1-6, with a weak D call TRBD1 (5 bases). In germline, CDR1 is MNHEY, CDR2 SVGEGT. The V gene lost 0 bases and the J gene lost 7 bases, with 16 bases spanning the gap. The CDR3 consists of 17 residues. The CDR3 loop reads CASSYSIRGAGNSPLHF. As DNA, the CDR3 is TGTGCCAGCAGTTACTCGATTCGGGGAGCAGGGAATTCACCCCTCCACTTT.

The chain links TRBV7-2 to TRBJ1-6; D perhaps matches TRBD1 (6 bases). The CDR3 has 14 residues. The V gene's germline CDR1 is SGHTA and CDR2 FQGNSA. Trimming pared 3 bases from V and 10 bases from J, leaving 13 bases between. The CDR3: CASSFAQGGSPLHF. The CDR3 DNA follows: TGTGCCAGCAGCTTTGCACAGGGCGGCTCACCCCTCCACTTT. Together with reference TRBV7-2 and TRBJ1-6, the CDR3 gives the full variable domain: GAGVSQSPSNKVTEKGKDVELRCDPISGHTALYWYRQSLGQGLEFLIYFQGNSAPDKSGLPSDRFSAERTGGSVSTLTIQRTQQEDSAVYLCASSFAQGGSPLHFGNGTRLTVT.

This clonotype was seen only a few times. The rearrangement links TRBV24-1 to TRBJ2-1; 9 bases line up with TRBD1. The CDR3 sequence is 14 residues long. From germline, CDR1 is KGHDR and CDR2 SFDVKD. V dropped 6 bases and J dropped 4; count of bases not matched to a gene: 3. The CDR3 DNA follows: TGTGCCACCAGTCGAGGGACAGGGTACAATGAGCAGTTCTTC. Translating gives CATSRGTGYNEQFF.

V is TRBV5-1 and J is TRBJ1-1; D possibly corresponds to TRBD1 (6 bases). This CDR3 region has 13 residues. Trimming removed 5 bases from V and 1 base from J, with 9 bases in between. In germline, CDR1 is SGHRS, CDR2 YFSETQ. CDR3 residues: CASRQGENTEAFF. CDR3 DNA: TGCGCCAGCAGACAGGGAGAGAACACTGAAGCTTTCTTT.

On this clonotype itself: This may come from a read error, since a much larger clone is one base off. The rearrangement links TRBV12-3 or TRBV12-4 to TRBJ1-6; D might be TRBD1 (5 bases). The CDR3 runs 14 residues. CDR3 loop: CASSPLGGNSPPHF. CDR3 sequence (DNA): TGTGCCAGCAGTCCCCTCGGGGGGAATTCACCCCCCCACTTT.

The chain links TRBV5-1 to TRBJ2-1, with 7 bases lining up with TRBD1. Germline loops: CDR1 SGHRS, CDR2 YFSETQ. J gave up 0 bases and V 7 bases, and 4 bases lay outside the gene matches. The CDR3 totals 14 residues. DNA for the CDR3: TGCGCCAGCGGGGACAGACGCTCCTACAATGAGCAGTTCTTC. It codes for CASGDRRSYNEQFF.

This clonotype was observed a few times. V gene TRBV7-9 combines with J gene TRBJ1-1; no clear D. The germline gives CDR1 SEHNR, CDR2 FQNEAQ (reference sequence). Trimming took off 5 bases at V and 0 bases at J, with 10 bases between the two ends. The CDR3 is made up of 14 amino acids. The CDR3 region has the DNA TGTGCCAGCAGCCCGACAAGATTGAACACTGAAGCTTTCTTT. Its translation is CASSPTRLNTEAFF.

This clonotype showed up just a few times. This chain joins TRBV5-1 and TRBJ2-5; 7 bases fit TRBD1. V lost 4 bases and J lost 4; bases outside the gene matches: 10. The germline CDR1 and CDR2 sequences are SGHRS and YFSETQ. The CDR3 sequence is 15 residues long. The CDR3: CASSASGQVGETQYF. The CDR3 nucleotides read TGCGCCAGCAGCGCCTCTGGACAGGTGGGAGAGACCCAGTACTTC.

This clonotype was counted between two and nine times. This chain joins TRBV5-1 and TRBJ1-2; no definite D call. Trimming left V 0 bases short and J 5 bases short, with 11 bases between. CDR1 and CDR2 from the germline V gene are SGHRS and YFSETQ. The CDR3 totals 14 residues. The CDR3 coding sequence is TGCGCCAGCAGCTTGGAGGCAGGCGGTTATGGCTACACCTTC. The encoded protein is CASSLEAGGYGYTF.

This clonotype appeared a few times. The rearrangement links TRBV12-3 or TRBV12-4 to TRBJ1-1; TRBD1 agrees at 8 bases. V dropped 6 bases and J dropped 5; count of bases not matched to a gene: 8. The CDR3 has 14 residues. The CDR3 loop reads CASREPGGRTEAFF. As DNA, the CDR3 is TGTGCCAGCAGAGAACCAGGGGGCCGAACTGAAGCTTTCTTT.

This clonotype was observed a handful of times. This chain uses TRBV9 with TRBJ2-1; a weak D match, TRBD1 (5 bases). The ends were cut back, 4 bases at V and 1 base at J, with 9 bases in the middle. This CDR3 comprises 14 residues. The V gene's germline CDR1 is SGDLS and CDR2 YYNGEE. DNA for the CDR3: TGTGCCAGCAGCCTGACAGCATCCTACAATGAGCAGTTCTTC. It encodes CASSLTASYNEQFF.

This clonotype was counted between two and nine times. The CDR3 DNA reads as TGCGCCAGCAGCCCGGGGGACAGTCCGGGTGTGGATCAGCCCCAGCATTTT. It is translated as CASSPGDSPGVDQPQHF. The chain combines TRBV5-1 with TRBJ1-5, with TRBD1 matching 7 bases. This CDR3 is 17 amino acids long. Germline V lookup: CDR1 SGHRS, CDR2 YFSETQ. Trimming took 4 bases from V and 5 from J; bases not matched to a gene: 15.

There are many counts of this clonotype. This chain connects TRBV7-3 to TRBJ1-1; D might be TRBD1 (6 bases). Trimming removed 5 bases from V and 2 bases from J, with 12 bases in between. The CDR3 consists of 14 residues. Germline assignment: CDR1 SGHTA and CDR2 FQGTGA. As DNA, the CDR3 is TGTGCCAGCAGCCCAACGGGGGGCAACACTGAAGCTTTCTTT. Protein sequence: CASSPTGGNTEAFF.

This chain links TRBV28 with TRBJ1-1; 8 bases line up with TRBD1. The germline CDR1 and CDR2 sequences are MDHEN and SYDVKM. The CDR3 sequence is 14 residues long. Trimming took 8 bases from V and 3 from J; bases not matched to a gene: 8. CDR3 in amino acids: CASSTGGSYTEAFF. CDR3 nucleotides: TGTGCCAGCTCTACAGGGGGGAGTTACACTGAAGCTTTCTTT.

This clonotype was detected only a few times. The chain recombines TRBV11-1 with TRBJ2-3; D unresolved. The V gene lost 4 bases and the J gene lost 3 bases, with 8 bases spanning the gap. The CDR3 runs 13 residues. CDR1 is SGHAT and CDR2 is FQDESV in the germline V gene (reference sequence). The CDR3 coding sequence is TGTGCCAGCAGCTCCCCCGGGACAGATACGCAGTATTTT. The encoded protein is CASSSPGTDTQYF.

This clonotype was seen a few times. In nucleotides, the CDR3 is TGCAGTCCCGGGAGTGGTAGCGGGGGAAATGAGCAGTTCTTC. Its translation: CSPGSGSGGNEQFF. This sequence joins TRBV20-1 and TRBJ2-1; 9 nucleotides agree with TRBD2. Losses at the gene ends were 8 bases for V and 7 bases for J; bases not matched to a gene: 12. This CDR3 has 14 amino acids. Per the germline V gene, CDR1 is DFQATT and CDR2 is SNEGSKA (reference sequence).

This clonotype was found a few times. J is TRBJ2-4 and V is TRBV7-2, with D perhaps matching TRBD2 (6 bases). CDR1 and CDR2 from the germline V gene are SGHTA and FQGNSA. The CDR3 consists of 17 residues. V lost 6 bases to trimming and J lost 3 bases, with 21 bases between them. CDR3 nucleotides: TGTGCCAGCAGGTCGCGGGCCGGTTGGGAGGTCAAAAACATTCAGTACTTC. Encoded protein: CASRSRAGWEVKNIQYF.

The rearrangement uses TRBV20-1 and TRBJ2-2, with D possibly being TRBD1 (5 bases). Trimming removed 3 bases from V and 0 bases from J, with 11 bases in between. The CDR3 consists of 15 residues. Germline-derived CDR1 and CDR2 are DFQATT and SNEGSKA (reference sequence). In DNA, the CDR3 is TGCAGTGCTAGGGGGCAGCTCGCGAACACCGGGGAGCTGTTTTTT. Protein sequence: CSARGQLANTGELFF.

The J gene is TRBJ2-1, the V gene TRBV16; the D is unclear. Trimming took off 0 bases at V and 5 bases at J, with 8 bases between the two ends. Germline CDR1 reads KGHSY; CDR2 reads FQNENV. The CDR3 loop spans 14 amino acids. The CDR3 DNA sequence: TGTGCCAGCAGCCAATCCTCAGGTGACAATGAGCAGTTCTTC. Its protein is CASSQSSGDNEQFF.

This rearrangement joins TRBV1 to TRBJ2-1. TRBV1 is a pseudogene segment. There are 15 residues in the CDR3. The CDR3 coding sequence is TGCTGCAGTGCCAAGAACTCGGGGGGATACAATGAGCAGTTCTTC. It is translated as CCSAKNSGGYNEQFF.

Only a few counts were recorded for this clonotype. The V gene is TRBV5-5, the J gene TRBJ2-1; 10 bases agree with TRBD2. Germline CDR1 SGHKS, CDR2 YYEKEE (reference sequence). The V segment lost 2 bases and the J segment 8 bases; nucleotides outside the gene matches: 7. This CDR3 is built from 15 residues. CDR3 nucleotides: TGTGCCAGCAGCTTTGTGGGGCTAGCGGGGGATGAGCAGTTCTTC. It is translated as CASSFVGLAGDEQFF.